This is a list of T cell receptor beta chains from one sample in a study of CD8 T cells in Susac syndrome. One entry per CDR3 protein results from TCRdb running MiXCR on the immunoSEQ multiplex PCR reads. Of roughly 80,000 distinct CDR3 sequences listed, more than 85% are singletons. Material for sequencing was CD8+ T cells from PBMCs. The receptor set was obtained from a human donor with multiple sclerosis. Both conserved end residues are part of each CDR3. D genes are given only for firm matches. Not all rows give a size; the values are once, few, many and, for expanded clones, a class.

>TRBJ2-7|TRBD2|.|TRBV20-1
TGCAGTGCGGAAAAACTAGCGGGAGGGGGCGAGCAGTACTTC
CSAEKLAGGGEQYF
>TRBJ1-2|.|.|TRBV5-6
TGTGCCAGCAGCGCGGAACTACCTGGCTACACCTTC
CASSAELPGYTF
>TRBJ2-7|.|.|TRBV12-3/TRBV12-4
TGTGCCAGCAGCTTCTCTGAGGAGAGCGAGCAGTACTTC
CASSFSEESEQYF
>TRBJ2-1|TRBD2|.|TRBV2
TGTGCCAGCAGTAGGGCTAGCGGGAGGCATGAGCAGTTCTTC
CASSRASGRHEQFF
>TRBJ2-1|TRBD1|.|TRBV14
TGTGCCAGCAGCCAAGTGGGACAGGGTATACTTGAGCAGTTCTTC
CASSQVGQGILEQFF
>TRBJ1-5|.|few|TRBV12-3/TRBV12-4
TGTGCCAGCAGTTTAGGGGGAGATCAGCCCCAGCATTTT
CASSLGGDQPQHF
>TRBJ2-4|TRBD1|.|TRBV29-1
TGCAGCGTTGGGGACAGAGCCAAAAACATTCAGTACTTC
CSVGDRAKNIQYF
>TRBJ2-2|.|.|TRBV4-3
TGCGCCAGCAGCCAAGATGCGGAAACCGGGGAGCTGTTTTTT
CASSQDAETGELFF
>TRBJ1-1|.|.|TRBV2
TGTGCCAGCAGTGGGGAAGTCGGGGGAGGCACTGAAGCTTTCTTT
CASSGEVGGGTEAFF
>TRBJ2-7|.|.|TRBV4-1
TGCGCCAGCAGCCAAGATAGCACTTCTTCTACCTACGAGCAGTACTTC
CASSQDSTSSTYEQYF
>TRBJ2-7|TRBD1|.|TRBV3-1
TGTGCCAGCAGCCAAGGTCATGAGACAGGGGTAAGCGAGCAGTACTTC
CASSQGHETGVSEQYF
>TRBJ2-1|.|.|TRBV2
TGTGCCAGACAGGGAAACGACAATGAGCAGTTCTTC
CARQGNDNEQFF
>TRBJ2-1|.|.|TRBV12-3/TRBV12-4
TGTGCCAGCAGTTTTCTAAGGTCTGAGCAGTTCTTC
CASSFLRSEQFF
>TRBJ2-1|TRBD2|.|TRBV30
TGTGCCTGGAGTGTCAAGCGGGAGGTCTGTGAGCAGTTCTTC
CAWSVKREVCEQFF
>TRBJ1-3|.|.|TRBV28
TGTGCCAGCAGTTTAAGGTTGCGGGCCTCTATAGACACCATATATTTT
CASSLRLRASIDTIYF
>TRBJ2-3|.|.|TRBV27
TGTGCCAGCACCAACCTCGGGGGGCAGTCCCTGTTCCCTCCGCAGTATTTT
CASTNLGGQSLFPPQYF
>TRBJ2-7|.|.|TRBV19
TGTGCCAGTAGTATAACAGGGTCCGGTGAGCAGTACTTC
CASSITGSGEQYF
>TRBJ2-1|.|.|TRBV4-3
TGCGCCAGCAGCCACGTCCGAGACATTGATGGACACAATGAGCAGTTCTTC
CASSHVRDIDGHNEQFF
>TRBJ2-1|.|.|TRBV9
TGTGCCAGCAGCGCACTAGATTACAATGAGCAGTTCTTC
CASSALDYNEQFF
>TRBJ1-5|.|few|TRBV27
TGTGCCAGCAGTTTAGGCCTCAATCAGCCCCAGCATTTT
CASSLGLNQPQHF
>TRBJ2-5|.|.|TRBV10-3
TGTGCCATCAGTGAGGGACAGACGAAAGAGACCCAGTACTTC
CAISEGQTKETQYF
>TRBJ2-5|TRBD1|.|TRBV7-8
TGTGCCAGCAGCCCCCTAGGCAGGGGGCAAGAGACCCAGTACTTC
CASSPLGRGQETQYF
>TRBJ2-1|.|.|TRBV2
TGTGCCAGCAGTGCCAGGGAGAATGAGCAGTTCTTC
CASSARENEQFF
>TRBJ2-1|TRBD1|.|TRBV6-5
TGTGCCAGCAGTTACCGGGACAGGGGGTCCTTGAGCTCCTACAATGAGCAGTTCTTC
CASSYRDRGSLSSYNEQFF
>TRBJ2-7|TRBD1|few|TRBV19
TGTGCCAGTAGTCTCGGGACAGGGTACGAGCAGTACTTC
CASSLGTGYEQYF
>TRBJ1-2|TRBD1|.|TRBV6-1
TGTGCCAGCAGTGTGGACAGGTTCGACTATGGCTACACCTTC
CASSVDRFDYGYTF
>TRBJ2-3|.|.|TRBV29-1
TGCAGCGTTGAAGGGGGATACAGCACAGATACGCAGTATTTT
CSVEGGYSTDTQYF
>TRBJ2-1|.|.|TRBV5-6
TGTGCCAGCAGCTTGTGGAGGGAGAGCAATGAGCAGTTCTTC
CASSLWRESNEQFF